This T cell receptor beta chain was documented in a study of blood T cell repertoires in COVID-19. Study as a whole: Collection of acute and convalescent COVID-19 samples took place in the United States, Italy and Spain. The cDNA or gDNA used as material had been derived from T cells, B-cell-depleted T cells, or PBMCs.

In the original analysis: Amplification from reference gene primers served as the basis for estimated nucleated cell counts. Using immunoSEQ multiplex PCR, the repertoire was profiled, and TCRdb retains in-frame clones only, with some absent. V and J calls and clone size are given by that table; D and trimming were obtained from the DNA. This table holds over 350,000 clones, roughly 90% found once. The CDR3 consists of 17 residues. V lost 1 base, J lost 5 bases, and 20 bases lay in between. Germline CDR1 MDHEN, CDR2 SYDVKM. The V gene is TRBV28, the J gene TRBJ2-5; perhaps TRBD1 as D (6 bases). The source material was peripheral blood. The clonotype originates from a young woman with acute or convalescent COVID-19. The CDR3 region has the DNA TGTGCCAGCAGTTTATCACAGGGAATGGGCACATGGGAGACCCAGTACTTC. Its translation is CASSLSQGMGTWETQYF.